The TCR beta chain under discussion was sequenced for a study of memory CD4+ T cells and cytomegalovirus serostatus (dated by TCRdb to between 2019 and 2020). Notes on the research overall: The cohort included about 33 healthy adults from Belgium, of whom 9 were CMV seropositive and about 24 were CMV seronegative. To replicate a published TCR-based CMV serostatus classifier, the researchers sequenced the CD4+ memory TCRbeta repertoires of a Belgian cohort whose cytomegalovirus serostatus was known.

To note about this clone: The target of this receptor is not known. No per-base quality is available; no much larger clone lies one base away.

Genomic DNA was extracted from sorted cells with the Quick-DNA Microprep Kit. Amplification of TCRbeta DNA was done with the immunoSEQ hsTCRbeta kit, following the protocol from the manufacturer. An Illumina MiSeq instrument was used to sequence the TCRbeta libraries. The authors' analysis ran thus. Removing out-of-frame sequences left approximately 2,400,000 distinct TCRbeta sequences, an average of about 70,000 per individual. Two values were used to score each individual: the count of over 150 previously reported CMV-associated TCRbeta sequences and the total count of productive distinct TCRbeta sequences. A beta-binomial model was reimplemented in Python, and random forests from scikit-learn, run with default parameters, were trained on data from the US cohort. Classifier performance on the Belgian cohort was summarized as median AUC with percentile confidence intervals over 10,000 bootstrap iterations. The immuneACCESS repertoire file appears here via TCRdb, limited to in-frame rearrangements. These files lack a portion of the clones; in checked studies, under half of the deficit traces to unresolved V genes, and the cause of the others is not known. V, J and clone size reflect that table, while D and trimming were determined from the DNA. The sample table contains around 50,000 clones; only one count was recorded for about 81% of them. Of the sample, approximately 1.1% is held by the ten largest clones.

A FACSAria II was used to sort memory CD4+ T cells, defined as single viable CD3+CD4+CD8-CD45RO+ cells. CMV serostatus was assessed using a Roche Elecsys assay, by which serum IgG against CMV pp150, pp28, p38 and p52 was detected. Once the samples were thawed, total CD4+ T cells were enriched through positive selection using CD4 magnetic microbeads. The samples came from a separate study whose specific focus was interrogating the CD4+ T cell memory repertoire. Following standard operating procedures, peripheral blood mononuclear cells were isolated and cryopreserved, while serum was kept at -80 degrees C. CD3-PerCP (BW264/56), CD4-APC (RPA-T4), CD45RO-PE (UCHT1) and CD8-Pacific Orange (3B5) antibodies were used for staining, and non-viable cells were excluded with Sytox blue. Points the paper makes about the study in general: Among the roughly 160 previously reported CMV-associated TCRbeta sequences, 67 showed up in the CD4+ memory repertoires, with each one found in between one and five individuals. For CMV serostatus prediction, a median bootstrapped AUC of roughly 0.94 was reached with the original framework, and a median bootstrapped AUC of 0.91 was reached with a US-trained random forest. On the Belgian cohort, the classifier built on the original framework reached a median bootstrapped AUC of about 0.95, with a 95% CI of 0.76-1.00. Results were interpreted as suggesting that the CMV-associated TCR signature is largely present in the CD4+ memory repertoire. Unlike the original study, which covered naive and memory CD4+ and CD8+ populations, the Belgian study sequenced only CD4+CD45RO+ memory cells.

Per the germline V gene, SGHVS is the CDR1 and FQNEAQ is the CDR2. Deletion took 5 bases off V and 8 bases off J, with a span of 11 bases between the germline ends. Inclusive of the bounding cysteine and phenylalanine, the CDR3 is 12 residues long. Left in the record is the CDR3 DNA by itself, 36 bases read in frame from the first base. Source material: memory CD4+ T cells from blood. This receptor was obtained from an adult in good health and CMV-seronegative. This receptor chain uses TRBV7-8 and TRBJ2-3; there is no confident call for the D gene. The nucleotides are TGTGCCAGCAGCAGCCGCACCGGTACGCAGTATTTT. Its product reads: CASSSRTGTQYF. Reference TRBV7-8 and TRBJ2-3 proteins supply the regions before and after the CDR3; the full variable domain is: GAGVSQSPRYKVAKRGQDVALRCDPISGHVSLFWYQQALGQGPEFLTYFQNEAQLDKSGLPSDRFFAERPEGSVSTLKIQRTQQEDSAVYLCASSSRTGTQYFGPGTRLTVL.